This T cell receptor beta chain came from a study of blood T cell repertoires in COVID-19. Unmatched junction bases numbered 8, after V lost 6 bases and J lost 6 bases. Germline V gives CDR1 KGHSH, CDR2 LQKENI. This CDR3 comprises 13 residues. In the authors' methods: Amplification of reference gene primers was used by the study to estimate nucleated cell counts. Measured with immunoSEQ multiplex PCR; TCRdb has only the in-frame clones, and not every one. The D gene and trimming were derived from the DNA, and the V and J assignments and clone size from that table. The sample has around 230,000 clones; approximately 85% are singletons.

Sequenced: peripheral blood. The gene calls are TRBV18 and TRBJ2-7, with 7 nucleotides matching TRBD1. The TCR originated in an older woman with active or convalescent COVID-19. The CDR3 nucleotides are TGTGCCAGCTCCGTCGGACAGGAGCGCGAGCAGTACTTC. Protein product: CASSVGQEREQYF.